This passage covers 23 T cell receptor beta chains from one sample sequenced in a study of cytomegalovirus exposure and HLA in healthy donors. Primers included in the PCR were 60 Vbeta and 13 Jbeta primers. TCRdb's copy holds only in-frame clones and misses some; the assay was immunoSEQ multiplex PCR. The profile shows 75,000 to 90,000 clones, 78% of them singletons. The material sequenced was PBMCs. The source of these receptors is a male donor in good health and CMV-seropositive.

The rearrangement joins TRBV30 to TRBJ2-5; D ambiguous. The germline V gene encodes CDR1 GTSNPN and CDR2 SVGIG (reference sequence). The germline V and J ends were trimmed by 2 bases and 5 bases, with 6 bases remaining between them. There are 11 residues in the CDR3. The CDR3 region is CAWSLSETQYF. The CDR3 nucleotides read TGTGCCTGGAGTCTTTCGGAGACCCAGTACTTC.

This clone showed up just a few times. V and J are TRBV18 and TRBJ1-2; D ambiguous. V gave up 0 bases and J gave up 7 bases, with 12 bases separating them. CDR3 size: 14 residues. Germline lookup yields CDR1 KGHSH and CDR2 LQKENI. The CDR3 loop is CASSPPAMPGGYTF. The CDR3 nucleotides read TGTGCCAGCTCACCACCCGCCATGCCCGGTGGCTACACCTTC.

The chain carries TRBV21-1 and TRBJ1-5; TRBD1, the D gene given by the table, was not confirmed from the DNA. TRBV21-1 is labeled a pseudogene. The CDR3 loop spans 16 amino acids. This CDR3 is CASSWTVKGSNQPQHF. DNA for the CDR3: TGTGCCAGCAGCTGGACAGTCAAAGGTAGCAATCAGCCCCAGCATTTT.

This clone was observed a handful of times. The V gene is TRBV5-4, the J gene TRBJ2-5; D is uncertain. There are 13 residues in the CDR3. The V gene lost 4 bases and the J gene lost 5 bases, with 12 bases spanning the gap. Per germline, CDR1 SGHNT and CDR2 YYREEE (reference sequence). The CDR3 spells CASSTNRAETQYF. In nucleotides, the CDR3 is TGTGCCAGCAGCACGAACCGAGCGGAGACCCAGTACTTC.

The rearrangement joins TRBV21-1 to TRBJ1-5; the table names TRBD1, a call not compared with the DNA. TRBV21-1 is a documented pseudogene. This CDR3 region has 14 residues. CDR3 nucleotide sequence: TGTGCCAGCAGCCCATCAGGCACCGATCAGCCCCAGCATTTT. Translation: CASSPSGTDQPQHF.

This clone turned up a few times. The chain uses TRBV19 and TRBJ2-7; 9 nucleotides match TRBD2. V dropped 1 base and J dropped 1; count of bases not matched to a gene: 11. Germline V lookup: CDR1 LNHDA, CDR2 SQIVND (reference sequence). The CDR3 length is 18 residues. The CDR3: CASSIGSPLAGLSYEQYF. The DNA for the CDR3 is TGTGCCAGTAGTATAGGATCCCCACTAGCGGGCCTATCCTACGAGCAGTACTTC.

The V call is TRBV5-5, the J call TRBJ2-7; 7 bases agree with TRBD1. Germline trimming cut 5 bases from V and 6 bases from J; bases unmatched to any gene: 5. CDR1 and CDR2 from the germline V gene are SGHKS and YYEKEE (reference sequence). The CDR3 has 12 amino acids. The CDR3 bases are TGTGCCAGCAGAGCGACAGGGTGCGAGCAGTACTTC. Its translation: CASRATGCEQYF.

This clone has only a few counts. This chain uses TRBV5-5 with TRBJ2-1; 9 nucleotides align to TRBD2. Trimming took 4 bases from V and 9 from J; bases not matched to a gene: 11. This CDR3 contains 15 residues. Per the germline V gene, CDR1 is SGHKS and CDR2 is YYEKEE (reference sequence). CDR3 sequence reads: CASSLRTAGGVEQFF. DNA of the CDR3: TGTGCCAGCAGCCTACGAACGGCGGGAGGGGTTGAGCAGTTCTTC.

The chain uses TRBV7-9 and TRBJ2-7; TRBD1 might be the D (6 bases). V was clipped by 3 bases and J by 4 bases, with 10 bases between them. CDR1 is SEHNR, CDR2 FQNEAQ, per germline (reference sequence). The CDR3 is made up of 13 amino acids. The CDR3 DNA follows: TGTGCCAGCAGCTTCAACAGGGCTTACGAGCAGTACTTC. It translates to CASSFNRAYEQYF.

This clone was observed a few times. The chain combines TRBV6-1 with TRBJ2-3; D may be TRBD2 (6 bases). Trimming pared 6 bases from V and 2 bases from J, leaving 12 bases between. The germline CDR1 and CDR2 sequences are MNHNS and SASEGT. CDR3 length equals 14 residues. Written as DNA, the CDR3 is TGTGCCAGCAGCCCAGGGAGGCACACAGATACGCAGTATTTT. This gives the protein CASSPGRHTDTQYF.

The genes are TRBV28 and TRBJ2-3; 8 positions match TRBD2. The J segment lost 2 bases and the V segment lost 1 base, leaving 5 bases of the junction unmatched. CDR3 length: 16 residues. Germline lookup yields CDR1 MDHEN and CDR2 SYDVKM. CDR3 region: CASSLSTSGNTDTQYF. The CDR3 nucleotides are TGTGCCAGCAGTTTATCCACTAGCGGAAACACAGATACGCAGTATTTT.

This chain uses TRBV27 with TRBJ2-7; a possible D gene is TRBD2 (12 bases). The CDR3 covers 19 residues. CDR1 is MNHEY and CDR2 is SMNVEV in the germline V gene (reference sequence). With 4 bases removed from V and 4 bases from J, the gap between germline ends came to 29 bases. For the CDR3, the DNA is TGTGCCAGCAGTTCCCGGACAGGGGGCTACGGACTAGCGGGGTACGAGCAGTACTTC. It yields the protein CASSSRTGGYGLAGYEQYF.

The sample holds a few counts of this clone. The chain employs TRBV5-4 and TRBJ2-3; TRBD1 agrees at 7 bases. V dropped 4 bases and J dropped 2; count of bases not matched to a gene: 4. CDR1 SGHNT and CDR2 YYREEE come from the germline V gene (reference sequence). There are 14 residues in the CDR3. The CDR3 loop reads CASSTGQLTDTQYF. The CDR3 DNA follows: TGTGCCAGCAGCACGGGACAGCTCACAGATACGCAGTATTTT. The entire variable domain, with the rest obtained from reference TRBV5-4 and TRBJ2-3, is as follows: ETGVTQSPTHLIKTRGQQVTLRCSSQSGHNTVSWYQQALGQGPQFIFQYYREEENGRGNFPPRFSGLQFPNYSSELNVNALELDDSALYLCASSTGQLTDTQYFGPGTRLTVL.

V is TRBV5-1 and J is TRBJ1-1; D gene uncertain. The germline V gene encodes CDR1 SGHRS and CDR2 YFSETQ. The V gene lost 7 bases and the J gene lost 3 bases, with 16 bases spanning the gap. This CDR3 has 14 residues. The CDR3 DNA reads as TGCGCCAGCGAGGGTGGAGGGTCGGACACTGAAGCTTTCTTT. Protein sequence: CASEGGGSDTEAFF.

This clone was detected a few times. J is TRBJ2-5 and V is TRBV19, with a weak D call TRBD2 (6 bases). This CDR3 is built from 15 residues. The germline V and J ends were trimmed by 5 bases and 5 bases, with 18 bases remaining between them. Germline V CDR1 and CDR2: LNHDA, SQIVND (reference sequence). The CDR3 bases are TGTGCCAGTAGTCCGGAGGGCCCGTTGGGGGAGACCCAGTACTTC. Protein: CASSPEGPLGETQYF.

For the CDR3, the DNA is TGTGCCAGCAGTTACGCGCGGGGCGGCTACGAGCAGTACTTC. Translating gives CASSYARGGYEQYF. The gene calls are TRBV6-5 and TRBJ2-5; D is possibly TRBD2 (6 bases). TRBJ2-7 matches the DNA end more closely, so the J call is doubtful. The CDR3 covers 14 residues. Germline V CDR1 and CDR2: MNHEY, SVGAGI.

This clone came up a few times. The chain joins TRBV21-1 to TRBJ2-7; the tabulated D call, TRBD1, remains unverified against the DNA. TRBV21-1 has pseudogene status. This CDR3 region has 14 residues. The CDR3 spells CASNPGTGNDEQYF. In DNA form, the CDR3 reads TGTGCCAGCAACCCGGGGACAGGGAACGACGAGCAGTACTTC.

The CDR3 DNA reads TGTGCCAGCAGCTTATTTATGGGACTAGCGGTGTACGAGCAGTACTTC. Protein sequence: CASSLFMGLAVYEQYF. The rearrangement uses TRBV5-6 and TRBJ2-7; TRBD2 aligns across 11 bases. The CDR3 is made up of 16 amino acids. Germline CDR1 reads SGHDT; CDR2 reads YYEEEE. J gave up 4 bases and V 2 bases, and 8 bases lay outside the gene matches. The entire variable domain, with the rest obtained from reference TRBV5-6 and TRBJ2-7, is as follows: DAGVTQSPTHLIKTRGQQVTLRCSPKSGHDTVSWYQQALGQGPQFIFQYYEEEERQRGNFPDRFSGHQFPNYSSELNVNALLLGDSALYLCASSLFMGLAVYEQYFGPGTRLTVT.

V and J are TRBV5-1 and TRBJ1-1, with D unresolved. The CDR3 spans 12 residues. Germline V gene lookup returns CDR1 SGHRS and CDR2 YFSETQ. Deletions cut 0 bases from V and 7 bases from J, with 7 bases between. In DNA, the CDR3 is TGCGCCAGCAGCTTGGCGCGGGATGAAGCTTTCTTT. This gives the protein CASSLARDEAFF.

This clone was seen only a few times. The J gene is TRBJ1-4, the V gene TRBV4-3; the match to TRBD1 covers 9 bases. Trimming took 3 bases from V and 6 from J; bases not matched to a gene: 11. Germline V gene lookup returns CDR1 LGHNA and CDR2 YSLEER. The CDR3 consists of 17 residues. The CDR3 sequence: CASSHLYMGTGYEKLFF. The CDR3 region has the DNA TGCGCCAGCAGCCACCTCTACATGGGGACAGGGTATGAAAAACTGTTTTTT.

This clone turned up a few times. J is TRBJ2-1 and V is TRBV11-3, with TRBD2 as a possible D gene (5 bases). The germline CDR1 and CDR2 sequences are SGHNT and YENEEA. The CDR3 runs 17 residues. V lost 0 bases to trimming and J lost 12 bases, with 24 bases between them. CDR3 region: CASSLDQGGGLQTRQFF. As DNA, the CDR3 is TGTGCCAGCAGCTTAGATCAAGGAGGAGGTTTGCAAACTAGGCAGTTCTTC.

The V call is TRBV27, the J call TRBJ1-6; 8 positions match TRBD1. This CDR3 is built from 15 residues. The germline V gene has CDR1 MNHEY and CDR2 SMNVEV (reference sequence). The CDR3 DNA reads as TGTGCAGTAAGAGGGCAGGGGGCATTTGATTCACCCCTCCACTTT. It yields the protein CAVRGQGAFDSPLHF.

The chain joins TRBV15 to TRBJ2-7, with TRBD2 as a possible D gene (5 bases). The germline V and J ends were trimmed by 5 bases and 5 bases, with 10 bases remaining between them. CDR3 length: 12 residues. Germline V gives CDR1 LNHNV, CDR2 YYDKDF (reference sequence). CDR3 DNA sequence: TGTGCCACCAGCCCGGGGTTCGACGAGCAGTACTTC. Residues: CATSPGFDEQYF.